Here is one T cell receptor beta chain with its context. The antigen remains unidentified. The sample belongs to a study of shared clonotypes between healthy human individuals. In the source study's methods: Filtering was not the same, since immunoSEQ gave junction-only sequences without quality scores. Repertoires were generated with immunoSEQ multiplex PCR, while TCRdb's copy carries only in-frame clones and drops some. For V, J and clone size, that table is used; D and trimming come from the DNA. The table has approximately 640,000 clones, 55% to 75% seen once. The V end was cut by 0 bases, the J end by 0 bases, with 6 bases between. Germline CDR1 and CDR2: MGHRA and YSYEKL. The length of the CDR3 is 15 residues. Study outcomes and limitations: Several donors showed sharing of about 4.6% of naive CD4 clonotypes. Donor scarcity curtailed the genetic and exposure-history diversity represented herein.

V gene TRBV4-1 combines with J gene TRBJ2-1; D unresolved. This clonotype was obtained from a woman between 25 and 40 years old in good health. The specimen was memory CD4+ T cells sorted from blood. Subset: CD45RA-negative fraction. Here the CDR3 DNA reads TGCGCCAGCAGCCAAGAGGGGTACTCCTACAATGAGCAGTTCTTC. Protein sequence: CASSQEGYSYNEQFF.